A single sample is the source of the 26 T cell receptor beta chains below, sequenced in a study of post-analysis software for immune sequencing data. Sequencing libraries made from TCR beta cDNA carried unique molecular identifiers. In TCRdb, the PCR reads were re-called with MiXCR into one record per CDR3 protein. Of around 400,000 distinct CDR3 sequences in the sample, roughly 38% are singletons; the top ten hold 7.6%. The study, taken as a whole, reports: Controls had lower frequencies than patients of 4 or 5 TRBV segments, which included TRBV5-6, TRBV5-1 and TRBV20-1.

Their antigen targets remain unknown. Input material: blood. Receptor source: a girl aged 2-9 years with multiple sclerosis.

This sequence joins TRBV28 and TRBJ1-2; D gene unclear. Looked up from germline, CDR1 is MDHEN and CDR2 is SYDVKM. Trimming removed 5 bases from V and 0 bases from J, with 10 bases in between. The CDR3 sequence is 14 residues long. The CDR3 spells CASSALTSNYGYTF. As DNA, the CDR3 is TGTGCCAGCAGTGCCTTGACTTCTAACTATGGCTACACCTTC.

The table lists this clonotype with a few counts. The gene calls are TRBV12-3 or TRBV12-4 and TRBJ2-3; 8 bases match TRBD2. V lost 6 bases and J lost 3; bases outside the gene matches: 5. The CDR3 is made up of 14 amino acids. The CDR3 region has the DNA TGTGCCAGCAGAGCGGGAGTTGGAACAGATACGCAGTATTTT. Translating gives CASRAGVGTDTQYF.

As for this clonotype: The junction departs from the called germline gene at one end, perhaps through a read error. The chain employs TRBV6-2 or TRBV6-3 and TRBJ1-1, with 8 bases identical to TRBD1. Germline lookup yields CDR1 MNHEY and CDR2 SVGEGT. This CDR3 is 18 amino acids long. As DNA, the CDR3 is TGTGCCGGCAGTTACTCGCGACAGGGGCCATCCTTGAACACTGAAGCTTTCTTT. Translating gives CAGSYSRQGPSLNTEAFF.

The chain uses TRBV7-2 and TRBJ2-3; maybe TRBD2 (5 bases). V was clipped by 6 bases and J by 0 bases, with 16 bases between them. The CDR3 is 16 residues long. CDR1 and CDR2 from the germline V gene are SGHTA and FQGNSA. CDR3 DNA sequence: TGTGCCAGCAGACCTGGACGGGGTCGAAGCACAGATACGCAGTATTTT. It yields the protein CASRPGRGRSTDTQYF.

The CDR3 loop reads CASSPRQEMISYNEQFF. The CDR3, as DNA: TGTGCCAGCAGCCCACGACAGGAGATGATATCCTACAATGAGCAGTTCTTC. The chain has TRBV9 and TRBJ2-1; TRBD1 might be the D (6 bases). The germline V gene encodes CDR1 SGDLS and CDR2 YYNGEE. Deletions cut 4 bases from V and 1 base from J, with 18 bases between. The CDR3 is 17 amino acids.

The chain combines TRBV14 with TRBJ1-2, with D perhaps matching TRBD1 (5 bases). The CDR3 is 14 amino acids. Looked up from germline, CDR1 is SGHDN and CDR2 is FVKESK. V gave up 4 bases and J gave up 7 bases, with 16 bases separating them. The CDR3 DNA sequence: TGTGCCAGCAGCCGGGAGGCTGGGGGTAGTGGCTACACCTTC. Its protein product is CASSREAGGSGYTF.

The chain joins TRBV6-1 to TRBJ2-3, with D perhaps matching TRBD2 (6 bases). The CDR3 is 15 residues long. CDR1 and CDR2 from the germline V gene are MNHNS and SASEGT. The V gene lost 7 bases and the J gene lost 4 bases, with 18 bases spanning the gap. Here the CDR3 reads CASTQWGGAADTQYF. The CDR3 DNA follows: TGTGCCAGCACTCAATGGGGAGGAGCGGCAGATACGCAGTATTTT.

The chain joins TRBV14 to TRBJ2-1; D might be TRBD1 (5 bases). Germline assignment: CDR1 SGHDN and CDR2 FVKESK. The ends were cut back, 0 bases at V and 6 bases at J, with 9 bases in the middle. This CDR3 spans 14 amino acids. The CDR3 loop is CASSQEVQGNEQFF. In nucleotides, the CDR3 is TGTGCCAGCAGCCAAGAAGTCCAGGGCAATGAGCAGTTCTTC. Together with reference TRBV14 and TRBJ2-1, the CDR3 gives the full variable domain: EAGVTQFPSHSVIEKGQTVTLRCDPISGHDNLYWYRRVMGKEIKFLLHFVKESKQDESGMPNNRFLAERTGGTYSTLKVQPAELEDSGVYFCASSQEVQGNEQFFGPGTRLTVL.

A single count supports this clonotype. The chain recombines TRBV6-6 with TRBJ1-5, with D perhaps matching TRBD1 (5 bases). Trimming stripped 2 bases from V and 3 bases from J, with 11 bases between. Germline V gene sequence: CDR1 MNHNY, CDR2 SVGAGI (reference sequence). There are 15 residues in the CDR3. The CDR3 DNA reads as TGTGCCAGCAGTTACCAGGGAGGGATCAATCAGCCCCAGCATTTT. Amino acid sequence: CASSYQGGINQPQHF.

This CDR3 reads CASSLVHLPSNQPQHF. The CDR3 DNA is TGTGCCAGCAGCTTAGTCCATCTCCCTAGCAATCAGCCCCAGCATTTT. This chain links TRBV7-2 with TRBJ1-5, with no clear D. This CDR3 comprises 16 residues. Germline CDR1 SGHTA, CDR2 FQGNSA. V lost 1 base, J lost 0 bases, and 10 bases lay in between.

The chain couples TRBV27 to TRBJ2-3; 9 bases fit TRBD2. CDR3 size: 17 residues. Germline CDR1 MNHEY, CDR2 SMNVEV (reference sequence). V shed 0 bases and J 5 bases; nucleotides not matched to a gene: 9. In DNA, the CDR3 is TGTGCCAGCAGTTTATCGCGTTCGGCTAGCGGGAAAGATACGCAGTATTTT. It codes for CASSLSRSASGKDTQYF.

This rearrangement joins TRBV20-1 to TRBJ2-7; TRBD2 might be the D (7 bases). This CDR3 is 12 amino acids long. Germline CDR1 DFQATT, CDR2 SNEGSKA (reference sequence). The CDR3 is CGARGAGYEQYF. The CDR3 region has the DNA TGCGGCGCACGGGGGGCGGGCTACGAGCAGTACTTC.

The chain joins TRBV20-1 to TRBJ2-5; a possible D gene is TRBD1 (5 bases). Germline CDR1 and CDR2: DFQATT and SNEGSKA (reference sequence). The CDR3 is made up of 17 amino acids. V gave up 1 base and J gave up 1 base, with 19 bases separating them. The CDR3 DNA is TGCAGTGCTAGAGTTGGTAGGGGCCGCTTACTCCAAGAGACCCAGTACTTC. Translating gives CSARVGRGRLLQETQYF.

The chain has TRBV7-9 and TRBJ2-6; D could derive from TRBD1 or TRBD2 (5 bases each). Germline loops: CDR1 SEHNR, CDR2 FQNEAQ (reference sequence). With 5 bases removed from V and 1 base from J, the gap between germline ends came to 15 bases. The length of the CDR3 is 17 residues. Here the CDR3 reads CASSQREGMSGANVLTF. CDR3 nucleotides: TGTGCCAGCAGCCAGAGAGAGGGGATGTCTGGGGCCAACGTCCTGACTTTC.

The V and J genes are TRBV13 and TRBJ2-7; TRBD1 agrees at 8 bases. The CDR3 spans 19 residues. From germline, CDR1 is PRHDT and CDR2 FYEKMQ (reference sequence). V shed 0 bases and J 2 bases; nucleotides not matched to a gene: 15. CDR3 nucleotide sequence: TGTGCCAGCAGCTTAGGCCTGGACATCCGGACAGGGAGAACCTACGAGCAGTACTTC. Translated, it gives CASSLGLDIRTGRTYEQYF.

This clonotype was found a few times. This chain joins TRBV29-1 and TRBJ2-3; 8 bases are shared with TRBD1. CDR1 and CDR2 (germline): SQVTM, ANQGSEA. The ends lost 4 bases at V and 4 bases at J; junction bases unmatched: 10. The CDR3 spans 15 residues. CDR3: CSVVGQGGRSDTQYF. DNA of the CDR3: TGCAGCGTTGTTGGACAGGGAGGACGGTCAGATACGCAGTATTTT.

This clonotype was counted between two and nine times. The chain couples TRBV7-7 to TRBJ2-5, with 7 bases matching TRBD1. Germline CDR1 reads SSHAT; CDR2 reads FNYEAQ (reference sequence). Germline trimming cut 1 base from V and 5 bases from J; bases unmatched to any gene: 7. The CDR3 contains 15 residues. The CDR3 DNA reads TGTGCCAGCAGCTTAGTGGGGATACAGGGGGAGACCCAGTACTTC. Translating it yields CASSLVGIQGETQYF.

The rearrangement joins TRBV6-6 to TRBJ2-1; 12 bases fit TRBD2. Germline V gives CDR1 MNHNY, CDR2 SVGAGI (reference sequence). This CDR3 has 15 amino acids. V shed 6 bases and J 7 bases; nucleotides not matched to a gene: 7. The CDR3 nucleotides are TGTGCCAGCAGGGATACTAGCGGGGGGACGAATGAGCAGTTCTTC. It codes for CASRDTSGGTNEQFF.

This clonotype has only a few counts. This chain links TRBV5-1 with TRBJ2-1; D unclear. The CDR3 runs to 12 residues. Germline assignment: CDR1 SGHRS and CDR2 YFSETQ. Trimming took off 2 bases at V and 8 bases at J, with 8 bases between the two ends. In nucleotides, the CDR3 is TGCGCCAGCAGCTTCGGCACAGATGAGCAGTTCTTC. Protein product: CASSFGTDEQFF.

This clonotype was observed a few times. The rearrangement links TRBV10-3 to TRBJ2-7; a weak D match, TRBD1 (5 bases). Germline assignment: CDR1 ENHRY and CDR2 SYGVKD. The CDR3 is 14 amino acids. Deletions cut 5 bases from V and 0 bases from J, with 11 bases between. The CDR3 reads CAISFGGASYEQYF. The CDR3 DNA reads TGTGCCATCAGTTTCGGTGGGGCCTCCTACGAGCAGTACTTC.

This clonotype showed up just a few times. V is TRBV29-1 and J is TRBJ2-7; tentatively, D is TRBD2 (5 bases). With 6 bases removed from V and 3 bases from J, the gap between germline ends came to 9 bases. The CDR3 length is 11 residues. CDR1 SQVTM and CDR2 ANQGSEA come from the germline V gene. The CDR3 DNA reads TGCAGCGTCACTAGAGACTACGAGCAGTACTTC. Protein sequence: CSVTRDYEQYF.

In this sample, this clonotype turned up a few times. CDR3: CASSPDLGLAVYEQYF. CDR3 nucleotides: TGTGCCAGCAGTCCCGATCTTGGACTAGCGGTCTACGAGCAGTACTTC. This chain links TRBV6-2 or TRBV6-3 with TRBJ2-7; 10 bases map to TRBD2. This CDR3 has 16 residues. CDR1 and CDR2 (germline): MNHEY, SVGEGT. V shed 5 bases and J 3 bases; nucleotides not matched to a gene: 10.

This clonotype has only a few counts. Germline is not matched at one junction end, which may reflect a read error. This chain joins TRBV20-1 and TRBJ2-1, with D uncertain. The length of the CDR3 is 18 residues. In germline, CDR1 is DFQATT, CDR2 SNEGSKA (reference sequence). The CDR3 is CSARAHHYSRANRDEQFF. The CDR3 DNA reads as TGCAGTGCCAGAGCCCACCACTACTCGCGCGCAAACCGAGATGAGCAGTTCTTC.

Only a few counts were recorded for this clonotype. The rearrangement joins TRBV28 to TRBJ2-3; 8 bases align to TRBD2. Per the germline V gene, CDR1 is MDHEN and CDR2 is SYDVKM. The CDR3 has 16 amino acids. The V gene end was trimmed by 6 bases and the J gene end by 2 bases; junction bases not matched to a gene: 10. CDR3 region: CASRKITSGNTDTQYF. CDR3 sequence (DNA): TGTGCCAGCAGAAAAATTACTAGCGGCAACACAGATACGCAGTATTTT. Full variable domain (missing parts from reference TRBV28 and TRBJ2-3): DVKVTQSSRYLVKRTGEKVFLECVQDMDHENMFWYRQDPGLGLRLIYFSYDVKMKEKGDIPEGYSVSREKKERFSLILESASTNQTSMYLCASRKITSGNTDTQYFGPGTRLTVL.

The chain has TRBV21-1 and TRBJ2-6. TRBV21-1 is an annotated pseudogene. The CDR3 extends over 16 amino acids. The CDR3 DNA reads TGTGCCAGCAGCAAAGTAAGATGGTCTGGGGCCAACGTCCTGACTTTC. Translated: CASSKVRWSGANVLTF.

This clonotype has a handful of counts. This sequence joins TRBV28 and TRBJ2-3, with 7 bases identical to TRBD1. V shed 6 bases and J 5 bases; nucleotides not matched to a gene: 11. Per germline, CDR1 MDHEN and CDR2 SYDVKM. The CDR3 totals 15 residues. CDR3: CASSIGQARLDTQYF. CDR3 nucleotides: TGTGCCAGCAGCATCGGACAGGCCCGTCTAGATACGCAGTATTTT.